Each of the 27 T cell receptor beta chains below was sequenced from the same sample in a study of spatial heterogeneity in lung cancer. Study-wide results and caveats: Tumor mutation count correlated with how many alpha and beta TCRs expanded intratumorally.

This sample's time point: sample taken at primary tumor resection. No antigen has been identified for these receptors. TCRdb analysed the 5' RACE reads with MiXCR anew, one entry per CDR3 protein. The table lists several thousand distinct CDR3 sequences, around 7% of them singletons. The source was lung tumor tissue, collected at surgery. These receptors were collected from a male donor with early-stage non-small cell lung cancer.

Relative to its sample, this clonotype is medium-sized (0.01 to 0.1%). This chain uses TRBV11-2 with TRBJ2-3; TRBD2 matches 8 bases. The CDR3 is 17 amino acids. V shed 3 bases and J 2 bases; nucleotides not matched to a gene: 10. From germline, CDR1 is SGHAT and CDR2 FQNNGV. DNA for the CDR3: TGTGCCAGCAGCTTCAATCGAGCGGGGGCCCTCACAGATACGCAGTATTTT. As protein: CASSFNRAGALTDTQYF.

The CDR3 protein is CASSLSEKLFF. The CDR3 DNA sequence: TGTGCCAGCAGCTTAAGTGAAAAACTGTTTTTT. J is TRBJ1-4 and V is TRBV7-2; no clear D gene. This CDR3 is built from 11 residues. Germline CDR1 SGHTA, CDR2 FQGNSA. V was clipped by 2 bases and J by 7 bases, with 2 bases between them.

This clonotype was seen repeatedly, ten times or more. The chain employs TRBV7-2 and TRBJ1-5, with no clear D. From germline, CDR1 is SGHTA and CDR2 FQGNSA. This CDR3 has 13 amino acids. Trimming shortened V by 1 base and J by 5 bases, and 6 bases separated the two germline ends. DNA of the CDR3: TGTGCCAGCAGCTTAGGGGTGGATCAGCCCCAGCATTTT. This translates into CASSLGVDQPQHF.

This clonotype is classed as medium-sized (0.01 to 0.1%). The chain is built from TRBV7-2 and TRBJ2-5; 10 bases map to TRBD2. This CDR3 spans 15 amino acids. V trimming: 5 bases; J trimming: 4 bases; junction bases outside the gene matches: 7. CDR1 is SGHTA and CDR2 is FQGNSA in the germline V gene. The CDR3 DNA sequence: TGTGCCAGCAGCCGGTTAGCGGGAGGACCAGAGACCCAGTACTTC. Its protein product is CASSRLAGGPETQYF.

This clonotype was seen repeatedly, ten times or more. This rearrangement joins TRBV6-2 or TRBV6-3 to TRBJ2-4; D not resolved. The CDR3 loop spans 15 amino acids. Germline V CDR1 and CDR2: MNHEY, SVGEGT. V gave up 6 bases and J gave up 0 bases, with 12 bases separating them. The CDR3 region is CASSNPGAAKNIQYF. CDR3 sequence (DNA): TGTGCCAGCAGCAACCCGGGTGCAGCCAAAAACATTCAGTACTTC.

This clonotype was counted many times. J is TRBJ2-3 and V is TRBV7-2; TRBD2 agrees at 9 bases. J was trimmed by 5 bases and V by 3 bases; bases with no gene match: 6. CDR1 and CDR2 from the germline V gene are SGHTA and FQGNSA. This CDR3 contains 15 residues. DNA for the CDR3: TGTGCCAGCAGCTTGCAAGCGGGGGGACAAGATACGCAGTATTTT. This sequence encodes CASSLQAGGQDTQYF.

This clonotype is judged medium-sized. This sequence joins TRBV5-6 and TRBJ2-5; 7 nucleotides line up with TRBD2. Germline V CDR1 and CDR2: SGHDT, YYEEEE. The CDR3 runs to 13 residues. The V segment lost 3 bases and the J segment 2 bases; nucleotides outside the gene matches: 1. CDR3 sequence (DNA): TGTGCCAGCAGCTGGACTAGACAAGAGACCCAGTACTTC. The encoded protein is CASSWTRQETQYF.

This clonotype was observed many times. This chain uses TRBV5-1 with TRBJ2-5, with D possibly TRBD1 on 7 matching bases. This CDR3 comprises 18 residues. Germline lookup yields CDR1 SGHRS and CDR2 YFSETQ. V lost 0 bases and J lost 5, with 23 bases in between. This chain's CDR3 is CASSLGPPPAGGLETQYF. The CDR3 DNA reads TGCGCCAGCAGCTTGGGCCCCCCCCCGGCAGGGGGACTGGAGACCCAGTACTTC.

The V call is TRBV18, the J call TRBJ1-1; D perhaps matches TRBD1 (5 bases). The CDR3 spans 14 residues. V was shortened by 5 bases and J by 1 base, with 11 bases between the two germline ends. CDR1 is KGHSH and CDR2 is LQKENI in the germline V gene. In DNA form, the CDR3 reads TGTGCCAGCTCATCGCGGACACAGAACACTGAAGCTTTCTTT. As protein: CASSSRTQNTEAFF.

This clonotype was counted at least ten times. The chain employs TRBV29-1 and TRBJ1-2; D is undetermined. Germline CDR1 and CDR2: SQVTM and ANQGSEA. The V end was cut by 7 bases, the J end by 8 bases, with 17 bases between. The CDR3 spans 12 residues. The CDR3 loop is CSADTTLGGYTF. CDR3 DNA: TGCAGCGCTGACACAACTCTAGGAGGCTACACCTTC. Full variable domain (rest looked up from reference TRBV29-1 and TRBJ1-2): SAVISQKPSRDICQRGTSLTIQCQVDSQVTMMFWYRQQPGQSLTLIATANQGSEATYESGFVIDKFPISRPNLTFSTLTVSNMSPEDSSIYLCSADTTLGGYTFGSGTRLTVV.

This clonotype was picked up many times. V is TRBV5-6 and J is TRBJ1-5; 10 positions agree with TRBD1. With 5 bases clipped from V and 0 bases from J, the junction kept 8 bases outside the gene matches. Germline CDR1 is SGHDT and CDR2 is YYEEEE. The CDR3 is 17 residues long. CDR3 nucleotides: TGTGCCAGCAGGTGCCGGGACAGGGGTCCTAGCAATCAGCCCCAGCATTTT. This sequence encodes CASRCRDRGPSNQPQHF.

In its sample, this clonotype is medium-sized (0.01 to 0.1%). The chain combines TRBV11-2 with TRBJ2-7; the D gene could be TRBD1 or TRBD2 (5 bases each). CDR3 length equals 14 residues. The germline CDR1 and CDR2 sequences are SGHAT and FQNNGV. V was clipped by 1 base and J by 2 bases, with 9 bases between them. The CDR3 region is CASSLGQGPYEQYF. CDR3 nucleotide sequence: TGTGCCAGCAGCTTAGGGCAGGGACCCTACGAGCAGTACTTC.

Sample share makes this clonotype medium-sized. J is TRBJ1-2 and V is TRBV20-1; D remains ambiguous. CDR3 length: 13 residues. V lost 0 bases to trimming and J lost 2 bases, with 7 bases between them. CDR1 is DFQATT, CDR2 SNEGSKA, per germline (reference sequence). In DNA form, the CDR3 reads TGCAGTGCTAGAGATTGGGTGAACTATGGCTACACCTTC. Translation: CSARDWVNYGYTF.

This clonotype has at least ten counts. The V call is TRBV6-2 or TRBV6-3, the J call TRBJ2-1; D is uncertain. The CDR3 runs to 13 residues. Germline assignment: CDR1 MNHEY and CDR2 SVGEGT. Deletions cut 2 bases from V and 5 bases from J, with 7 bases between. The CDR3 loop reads CASSYHLNNEQFF. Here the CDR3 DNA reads TGTGCCAGCAGTTACCATCTTAACAATGAGCAGTTCTTC.

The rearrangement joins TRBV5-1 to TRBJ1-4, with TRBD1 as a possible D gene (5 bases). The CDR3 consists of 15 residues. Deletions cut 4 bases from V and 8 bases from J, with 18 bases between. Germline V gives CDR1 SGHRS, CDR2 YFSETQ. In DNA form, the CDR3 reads TGCGCCAGCAGCGCCTCCACCGGGGGGGGAGAAAAACTGTTTTTT. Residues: CASSASTGGGEKLFF. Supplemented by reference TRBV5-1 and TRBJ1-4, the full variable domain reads KAGVTQTPRYLIKTRGQQVTLSCSPISGHRSVSWYQQTPGQGLQFLFEYFSETQRNKGNFPGRFSGRQFSNSRSEMNVSTLELGDSALYLCASSASTGGGEKLFFGSGTQLSVL.

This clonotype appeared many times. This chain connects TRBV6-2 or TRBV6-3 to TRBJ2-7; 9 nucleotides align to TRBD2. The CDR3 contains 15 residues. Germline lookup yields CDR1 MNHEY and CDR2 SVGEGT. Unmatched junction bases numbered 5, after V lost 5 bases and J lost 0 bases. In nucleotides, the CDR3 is TGTGCCAGCAGTGGACTAGCGACTAACTCCTACGAGCAGTACTTC. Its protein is CASSGLATNSYEQYF.

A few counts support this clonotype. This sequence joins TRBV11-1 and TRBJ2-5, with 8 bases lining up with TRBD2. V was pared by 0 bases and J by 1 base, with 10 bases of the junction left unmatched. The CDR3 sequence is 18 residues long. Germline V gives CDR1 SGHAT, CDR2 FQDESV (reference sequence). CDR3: CASSLAASGGPFQETQYF. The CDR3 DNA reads TGTGCCAGCAGCTTAGCGGCCAGCGGGGGTCCCTTCCAAGAGACCCAGTACTTC.

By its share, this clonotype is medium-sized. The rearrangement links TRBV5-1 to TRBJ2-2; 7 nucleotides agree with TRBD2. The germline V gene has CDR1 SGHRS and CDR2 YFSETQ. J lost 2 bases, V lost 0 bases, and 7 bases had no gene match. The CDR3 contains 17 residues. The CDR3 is CASSLVPAAGNTGELFF. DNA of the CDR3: TGCGCCAGCAGCTTGGTTCCTGCAGCGGGAAACACCGGGGAGCTGTTTTTT.

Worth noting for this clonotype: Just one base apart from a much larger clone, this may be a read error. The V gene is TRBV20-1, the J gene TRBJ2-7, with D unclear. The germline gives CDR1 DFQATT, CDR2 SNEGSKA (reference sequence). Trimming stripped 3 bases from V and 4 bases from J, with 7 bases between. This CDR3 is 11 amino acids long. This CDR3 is CSASGPYEQYF. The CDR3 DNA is TGCAGTGCTAGTGGGCCTTACGAGCAGTACTTC.

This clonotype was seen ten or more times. The CDR3 sequence is CASSLAGRVLHF. CDR3 bases: TGTGCCAGCAGCTTAGCCGGGCGGGTTCTCCACTTT. The chain employs TRBV7-8 and TRBJ1-6; no definite D call. V lost 0 bases and J lost 16, with 10 bases in between. The CDR3 contains 12 residues. Germline CDR1 and CDR2: SGHVS and FQNEAQ.

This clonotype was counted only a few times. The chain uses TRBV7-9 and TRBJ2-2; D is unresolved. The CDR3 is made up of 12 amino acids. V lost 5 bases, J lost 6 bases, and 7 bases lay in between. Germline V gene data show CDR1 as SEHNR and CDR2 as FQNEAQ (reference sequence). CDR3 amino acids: CASSVGSGELFF. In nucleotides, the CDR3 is TGTGCCAGCAGCGTGGGGTCCGGGGAGCTGTTTTTT.

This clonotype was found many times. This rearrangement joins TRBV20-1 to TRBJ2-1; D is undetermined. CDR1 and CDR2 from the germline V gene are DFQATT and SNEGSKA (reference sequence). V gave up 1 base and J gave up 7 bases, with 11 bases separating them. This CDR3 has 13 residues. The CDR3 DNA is TGCAGTGCTAGAGGCCCCATCCTGAATGAGCAGTTCTTC. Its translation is CSARGPILNEQFF.

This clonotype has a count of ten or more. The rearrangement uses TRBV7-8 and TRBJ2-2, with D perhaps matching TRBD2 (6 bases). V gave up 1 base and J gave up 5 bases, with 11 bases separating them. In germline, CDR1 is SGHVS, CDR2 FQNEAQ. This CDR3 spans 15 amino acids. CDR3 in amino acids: CASSLDSGQTGELFF. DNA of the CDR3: TGTGCCAGCAGCTTAGATAGCGGCCAAACCGGGGAGCTGTTTTTT.

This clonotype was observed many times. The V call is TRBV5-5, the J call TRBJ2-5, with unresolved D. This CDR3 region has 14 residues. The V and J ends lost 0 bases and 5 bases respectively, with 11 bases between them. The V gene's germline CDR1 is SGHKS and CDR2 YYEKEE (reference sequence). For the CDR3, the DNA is TGTGCCAGCAGCTTGGAGGACCCGTGGGAGACCCAGTACTTC. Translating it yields CASSLEDPWETQYF. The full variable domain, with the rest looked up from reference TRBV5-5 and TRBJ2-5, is DAGVTQSPTHLIKTRGQQVTLRCSPISGHKSVSWYQQVLGQGPQFIFQYYEKEERGRGNFPDRFSARQFPNYSSELNVNALLLGDSALYLCASSLEDPWETQYFGPGTRLLVL.

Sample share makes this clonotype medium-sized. The CDR3 here is CASSESKAGVEQFF. DNA for the CDR3: TGCGCCAGCAGTGAGTCGAAAGCAGGGGTTGAGCAGTTCTTC. The chain uses TRBV10-2 and TRBJ2-1; D may be TRBD1 (6 bases). The CDR3 covers 14 residues. Deletions cut 0 bases from V and 9 bases from J, with 12 bases between. Per germline, CDR1 WSHSY and CDR2 SAAADI.

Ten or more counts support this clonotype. CDR3 coding DNA: TGTGCCAGCAGTTACCCGGAGGGCTACAATGAGCAGTTCTTC. Translating gives CASSYPEGYNEQFF. The V and J genes are TRBV6-2 or TRBV6-3 and TRBJ2-1; D is perhaps TRBD2 (6 bases). Between the trimmed V and J ends, which lost 2 bases and 3 bases, there was a span of 8 bases. CDR1 MNHEY and CDR2 SVGEGT come from the germline V gene. The CDR3 consists of 14 residues.

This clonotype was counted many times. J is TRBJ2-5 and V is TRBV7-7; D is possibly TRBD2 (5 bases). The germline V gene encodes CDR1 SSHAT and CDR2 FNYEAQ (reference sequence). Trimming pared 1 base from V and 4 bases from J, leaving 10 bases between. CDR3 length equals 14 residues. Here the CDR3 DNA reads TGTGCCAGCAGCTTAGGGGAGTGGGGAGAGACCCAGTACTTC. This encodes CASSLGEWGETQYF.